The clone carrying this TCR beta chain occurred once. The data were taken from a study of OX40 agonist ivuxolimab in advanced cancers. Autoimmune disease history or systemic immunosuppression meant exclusion. Produced via immunoSEQ multiplex PCR; TCRdb's table is partial and in-frame only. The table includes over 10,000 clones, roughly four fifths detected once. Germline-derived CDR1 and CDR2 are MNHEY and SMNVEV (reference sequence). Trimming took 2 bases from V and 1 from J, leaving 3 bases between them. CDR3 length: 13 residues. This sample comprised CD4+ or CD8+ T cells sorted from blood, obtained in a trial of the OX40 agonist ivuxolimab. This TCR was recovered from an adult with an advanced solid tumor such as melanoma, head and neck, liver or kidney cancer. The V and J genes are TRBV27 and TRBJ1-5, with D uncertain. The CDR3: CASSLESNQPQHF. In nucleotides, the CDR3 is TGTGCCAGCAGTTTAGAGAGCAATCAGCCCCAGCATTTT.